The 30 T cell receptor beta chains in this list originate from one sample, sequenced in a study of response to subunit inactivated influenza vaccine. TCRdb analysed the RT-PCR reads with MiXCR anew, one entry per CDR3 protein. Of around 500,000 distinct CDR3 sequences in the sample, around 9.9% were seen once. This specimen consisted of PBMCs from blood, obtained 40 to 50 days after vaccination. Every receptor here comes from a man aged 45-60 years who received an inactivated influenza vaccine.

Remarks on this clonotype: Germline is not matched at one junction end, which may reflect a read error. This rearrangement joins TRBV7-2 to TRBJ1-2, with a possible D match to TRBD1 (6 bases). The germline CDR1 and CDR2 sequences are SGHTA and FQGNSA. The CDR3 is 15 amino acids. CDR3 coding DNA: TGTGCCAGCAGCCTAGCACAGGGTTCTAACTATGGCTACACCTTC. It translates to CASSLAQGSNYGYTF.

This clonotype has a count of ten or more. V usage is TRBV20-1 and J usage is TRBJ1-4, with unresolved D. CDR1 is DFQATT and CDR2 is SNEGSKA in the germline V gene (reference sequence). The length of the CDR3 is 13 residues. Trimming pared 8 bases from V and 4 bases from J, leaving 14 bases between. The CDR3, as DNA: TGCAGTAGCCCGGGTGCGGATAATGAAAAACTGTTTTTT. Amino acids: CSSPGADNEKLFF.

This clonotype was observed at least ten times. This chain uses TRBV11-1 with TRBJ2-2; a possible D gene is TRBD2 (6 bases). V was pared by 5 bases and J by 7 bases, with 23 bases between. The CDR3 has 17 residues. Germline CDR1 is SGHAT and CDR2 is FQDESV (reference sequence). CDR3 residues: CASSQNSGTLRGGELFF. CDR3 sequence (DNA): TGTGCCAGCAGCCAAAACTCCGGGACTCTCCGTGGCGGGGAGCTGTTTTTT.

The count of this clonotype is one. The CDR3 sequence: CSAPRGSEQYF. In DNA, the CDR3 is TGCAGTGCCCCCCGAGGAAGCGAGCAGTACTTC. This sequence joins TRBV20-1 and TRBJ2-7; D gene unclear. CDR1 DFQATT and CDR2 SNEGSKA come from the germline V gene (reference sequence). This CDR3 contains 11 residues. V dropped 6 bases and J dropped 6 bases, with 12 bases sitting between them.

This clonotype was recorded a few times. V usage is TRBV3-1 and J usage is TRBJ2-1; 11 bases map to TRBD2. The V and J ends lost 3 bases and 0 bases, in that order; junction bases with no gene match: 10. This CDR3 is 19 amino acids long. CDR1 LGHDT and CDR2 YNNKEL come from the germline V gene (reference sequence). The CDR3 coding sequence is TGTGCCAGCAGCCATCCCGTGACTAGCGGGAAGAGCTCCTACAATGAGCAGTTCTTC. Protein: CASSHPVTSGKSSYNEQFF.

The chain's CDR3 is CASSPGEYNEQFF. The DNA of the CDR3 is TGTGCCAGCTCACCAGGGGAGTACAATGAGCAGTTCTTC. This chain links TRBV18 with TRBJ2-1, with D possibly TRBD2 on 5 matching bases. The CDR3 runs to 13 residues. With 2 bases removed from V and 4 bases from J, the gap between germline ends came to 6 bases. In germline, CDR1 is KGHSH, CDR2 LQKENI.

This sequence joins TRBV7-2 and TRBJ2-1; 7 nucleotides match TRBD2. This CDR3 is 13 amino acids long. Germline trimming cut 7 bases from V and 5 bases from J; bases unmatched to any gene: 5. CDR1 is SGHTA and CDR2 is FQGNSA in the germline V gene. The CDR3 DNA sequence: TGTGCCAGCACCCGGGACTACAACAATGAGCAGTTCTTC. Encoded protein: CASTRDYNNEQFF.

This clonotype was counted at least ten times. CDR3 DNA: TGTGCCACCAGTGCCCCGACGGTAGCGGCGTTGCAGTTCTTC. Translating gives CATSAPTVAALQFF. This chain joins TRBV24-1 and TRBJ2-1; D perhaps matches TRBD2 (6 bases). V lost 5 bases, J lost 12 bases, and 19 bases lay in between. Germline CDR1 and CDR2: KGHDR and SFDVKD. The CDR3 consists of 14 residues.

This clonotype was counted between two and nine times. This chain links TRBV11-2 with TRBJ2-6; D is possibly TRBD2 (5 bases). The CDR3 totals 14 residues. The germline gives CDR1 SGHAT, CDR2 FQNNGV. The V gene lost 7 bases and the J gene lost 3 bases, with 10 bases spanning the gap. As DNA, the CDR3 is TGTGCCAGCACCCTAGCAGGTGGGGCCAACGTCCTGACTTTC. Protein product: CASTLAGGANVLTF.

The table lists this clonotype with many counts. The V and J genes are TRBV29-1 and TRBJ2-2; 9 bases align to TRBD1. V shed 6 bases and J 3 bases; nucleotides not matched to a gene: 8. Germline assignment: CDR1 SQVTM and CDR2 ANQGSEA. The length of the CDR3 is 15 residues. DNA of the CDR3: TGCAGCGTCAACAAACAGGGGGCCGACACCGGGGAGCTGTTTTTT. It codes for CSVNKQGADTGELFF.

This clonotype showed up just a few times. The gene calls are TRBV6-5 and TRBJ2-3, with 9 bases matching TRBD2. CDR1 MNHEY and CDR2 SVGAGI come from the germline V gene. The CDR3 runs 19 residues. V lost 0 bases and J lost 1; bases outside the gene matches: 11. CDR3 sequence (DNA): TGTGCCAGCAGTTACTCTAACTCCGCGGCTAGCGGGGGCACAGATACGCAGTATTTT. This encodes CASSYSNSAASGGTDTQYF.

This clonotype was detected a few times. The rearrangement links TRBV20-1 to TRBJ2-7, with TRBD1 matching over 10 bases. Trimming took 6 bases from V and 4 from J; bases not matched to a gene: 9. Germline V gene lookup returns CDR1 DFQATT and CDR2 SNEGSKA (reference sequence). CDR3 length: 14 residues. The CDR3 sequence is CSAIRGTGVYEQYF. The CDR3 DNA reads TGCAGTGCCATTCGAGGGACAGGGGTTTACGAGCAGTACTTC.

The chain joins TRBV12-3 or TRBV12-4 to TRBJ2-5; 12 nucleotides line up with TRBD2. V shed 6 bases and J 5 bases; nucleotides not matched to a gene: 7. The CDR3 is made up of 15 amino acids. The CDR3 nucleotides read TGTGCCAGCAGGGGACTAGCGGGCCGTTCGGAGACCCAGTACTTC. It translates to CASRGLAGRSETQYF.

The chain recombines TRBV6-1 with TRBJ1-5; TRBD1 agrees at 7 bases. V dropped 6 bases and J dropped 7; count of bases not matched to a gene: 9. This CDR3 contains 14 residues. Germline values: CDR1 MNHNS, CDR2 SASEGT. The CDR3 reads CASSADRWGQPQHF. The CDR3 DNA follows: TGTGCCAGCAGCGCGGACAGGTGGGGCCAGCCCCAGCATTTT.

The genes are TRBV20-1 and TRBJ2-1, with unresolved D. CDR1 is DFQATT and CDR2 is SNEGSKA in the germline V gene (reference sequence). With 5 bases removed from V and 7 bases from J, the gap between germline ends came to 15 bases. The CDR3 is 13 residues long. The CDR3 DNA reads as TGCAGTGCTGACCAGCAGTTTTGGAATGAGCAGTTCTTC. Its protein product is CSADQQFWNEQFF.

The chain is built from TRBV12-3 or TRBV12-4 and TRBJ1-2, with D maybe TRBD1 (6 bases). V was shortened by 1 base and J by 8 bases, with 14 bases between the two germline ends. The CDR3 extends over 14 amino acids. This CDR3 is CASSLEQGRGGYTF. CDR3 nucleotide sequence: TGTGCCAGCAGTTTAGAGCAGGGGCGTGGGGGCTACACCTTC.

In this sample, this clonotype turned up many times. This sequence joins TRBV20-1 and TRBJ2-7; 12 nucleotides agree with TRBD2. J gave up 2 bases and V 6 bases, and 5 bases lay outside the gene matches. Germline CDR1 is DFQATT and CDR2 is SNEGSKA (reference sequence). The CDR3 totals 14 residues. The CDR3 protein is CSAQLAGGTYEQYF. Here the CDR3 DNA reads TGCAGTGCCCAACTAGCGGGGGGCACCTACGAGCAGTACTTC.

CDR3 DNA: TGTGCCAGCAGTTACAGACTCAGCTCTGGGGCCAACGTCCTGACTTTC. Protein product: CASSYRLSSGANVLTF. The gene calls are TRBV6-5 and TRBJ2-6; D is undetermined. V was shortened by 2 bases and J by 0 bases, with 8 bases between the two germline ends. CDR3 length: 16 residues. The germline V gene has CDR1 MNHEY and CDR2 SVGAGI.

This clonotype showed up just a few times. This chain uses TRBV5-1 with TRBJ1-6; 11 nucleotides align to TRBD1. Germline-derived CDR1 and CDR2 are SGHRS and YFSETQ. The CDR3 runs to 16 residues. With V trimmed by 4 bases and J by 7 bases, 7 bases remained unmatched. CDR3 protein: CASSISGTGGNSPLHF. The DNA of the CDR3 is TGCGCCAGCAGCATCTCCGGGACAGGGGGGAATTCACCCCTCCACTTT.

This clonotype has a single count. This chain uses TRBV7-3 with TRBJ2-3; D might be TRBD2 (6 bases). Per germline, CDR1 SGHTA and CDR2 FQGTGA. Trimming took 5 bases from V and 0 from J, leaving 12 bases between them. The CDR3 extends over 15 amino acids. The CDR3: CASSLTRASTDTQYF. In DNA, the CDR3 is TGTGCCAGCAGCCTGACTAGGGCTAGCACAGATACGCAGTATTTT.

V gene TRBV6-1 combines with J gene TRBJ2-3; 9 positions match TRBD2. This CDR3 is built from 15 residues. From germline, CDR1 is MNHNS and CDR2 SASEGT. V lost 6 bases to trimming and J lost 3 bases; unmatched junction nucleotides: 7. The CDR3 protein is CASSRGGAWTDTQYF. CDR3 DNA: TGTGCCAGCAGCCGCGGGGGGGCCTGGACAGATACGCAGTATTTT.

CDR3 nucleotide sequence: TGTGCCAGCAGTTATTACAGATTCTCTGGAAACACCATATATTTT. Protein: CASSYYRFSGNTIYF. V usage is TRBV6-5 and J usage is TRBJ1-3; D uncertain. Germline CDR1 and CDR2: MNHEY and SVGAGI. The CDR3 covers 15 residues. Trimming removed 3 bases from V and 0 bases from J, with 9 bases in between.

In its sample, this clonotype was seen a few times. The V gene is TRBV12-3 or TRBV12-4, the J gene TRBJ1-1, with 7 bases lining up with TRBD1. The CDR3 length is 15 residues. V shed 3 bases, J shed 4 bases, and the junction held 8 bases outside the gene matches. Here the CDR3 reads CASSLGGQLSTEAFF. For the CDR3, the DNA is TGTGCCAGCAGTTTGGGGGGACAGTTGAGCACTGAAGCTTTCTTT.

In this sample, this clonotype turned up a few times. This CDR3 is CASSVDSLAYEQYF. DNA for the CDR3: TGTGCCAGCAGCGTTGACAGCTTAGCTTACGAGCAGTACTTC. The genes are TRBV7-6 and TRBJ2-7, with D possibly being TRBD1 (5 bases). Germline CDR1 is SGHVS and CDR2 is FNYEAQ. V shed 5 bases and J shed 4 bases, with 15 bases lying between them. The CDR3 is 14 amino acids.

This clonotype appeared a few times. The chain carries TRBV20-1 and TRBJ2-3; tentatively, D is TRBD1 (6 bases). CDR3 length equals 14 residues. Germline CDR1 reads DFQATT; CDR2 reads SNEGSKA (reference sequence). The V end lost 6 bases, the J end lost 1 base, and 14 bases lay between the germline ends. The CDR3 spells CSAAPGDGTDTQYF. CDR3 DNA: TGCAGTGCAGCGCCAGGGGATGGCACAGATACGCAGTATTTT.

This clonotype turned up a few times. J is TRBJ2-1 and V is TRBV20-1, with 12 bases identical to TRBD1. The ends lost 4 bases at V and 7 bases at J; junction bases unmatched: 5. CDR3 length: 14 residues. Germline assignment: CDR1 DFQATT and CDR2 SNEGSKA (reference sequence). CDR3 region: CSAIGTGGGNEQFF. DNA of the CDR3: TGCAGTGCTATCGGGACAGGGGGCGGGAATGAGCAGTTCTTC.

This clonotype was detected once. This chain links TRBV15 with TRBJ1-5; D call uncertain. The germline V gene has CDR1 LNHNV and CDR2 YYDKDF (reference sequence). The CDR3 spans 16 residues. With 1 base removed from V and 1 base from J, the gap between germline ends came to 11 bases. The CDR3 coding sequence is TGTGCCACCAGCAGAGCAAGGGATACAAGCAATCAGCCCCAGCATTTT. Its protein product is CATSRARDTSNQPQHF. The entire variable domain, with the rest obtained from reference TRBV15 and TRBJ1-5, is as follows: DAMVIQNPRYQVTQFGKPVTLSCSQTLNHNVMYWYQQKSSQAPKLLFHYYDKDFNNEADTPDNFQSRRPNTSFCFLDIRSPGLGDTAMYLCATSRARDTSNQPQHFGDGTRLSIL.

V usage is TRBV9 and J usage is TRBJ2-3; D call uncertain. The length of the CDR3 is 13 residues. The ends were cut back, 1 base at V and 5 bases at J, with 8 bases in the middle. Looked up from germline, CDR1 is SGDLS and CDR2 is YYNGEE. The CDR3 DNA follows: TGTGCCAGCAGCGTAACCCAGGTAGATACGCAGTATTTT. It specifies CASSVTQVDTQYF.

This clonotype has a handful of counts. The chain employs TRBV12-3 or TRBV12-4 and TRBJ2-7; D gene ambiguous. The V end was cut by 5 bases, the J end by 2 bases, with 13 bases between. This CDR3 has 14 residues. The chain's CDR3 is CASSPGGLAYEQYF. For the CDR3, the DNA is TGTGCCAGCAGTCCCGGTGGGTTAGCCTACGAGCAGTACTTC.

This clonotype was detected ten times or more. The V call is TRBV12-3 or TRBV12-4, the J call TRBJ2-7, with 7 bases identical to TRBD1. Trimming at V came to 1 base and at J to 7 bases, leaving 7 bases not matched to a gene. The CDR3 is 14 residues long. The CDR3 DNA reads TGTGCCAGCAGTTTAGACAGGGGCCTGACGGAGCAGTACTTC. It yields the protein CASSLDRGLTEQYF.